This T cell receptor beta chain was captured by sequencing in a study of T cell responses to AZD1222 COVID-19 vaccine. Study-level findings and limits: Following two doses of AZD1222, Spike-specific TCR breadth and depth rose. Dominant at 160-218 and 743-854, vaccine-associated CD4 TCRs also spanned spike. Repertoires were collected only later (after the peak T cell response had occurred).

The repertoire was sequenced with immunoSEQ multiplex PCR; TCRdb's copy has only in-frame clones and lacks some. The sample contains roughly 100,000 clones, roughly 91% of which appear only once. With 5 bases removed from V and 0 bases from J, the gap between germline ends came to 14 bases. The CDR3 contains 15 residues. Germline V lookup: CDR1 SGHKS, CDR2 YYEKEE (reference sequence). Remarks on this clone: As yet, its antigen is unknown.

Analyses pooled second doses at about 4 or about 12 weeks. This rearrangement joins TRBV5-5 to TRBJ1-1; no clear D gene. The source is an adult who received the AZD1222 COVID-19 vaccine. Sequenced material: peripheral blood, taken 28 days after the second AZD1222 dose. CDR3 DNA sequence: TGTGCCAGCAGGCCTCAGCAAAATATGAACACTGAAGCTTTCTTT. Residues: CASRPQQNMNTEAFF.